This entry features one TCR beta chain sequence. Its antigen is not known. The sample is drawn from a study of lymphopenia after photon versus proton radiotherapy. Study observations and caveats: After the lymphocyte nadir, photon-treated repertoires showed oligoclonal expansion, especially of CD8+ Temra cells. A bigger post-nadir fall in TCR diversity correlated inversely with survival time in deceased patients. Proton therapy kept repertoires fairly stable, unlike photons, which gained effector/memory cells.

The germline CDR1 and CDR2 sequences are MGHRA and YSYEKL. The CDR3 totals 13 residues. The V and J ends lost 1 base and 5 bases respectively, with 9 bases between them. Using immunoSEQ multiplex PCR, the repertoire was profiled, and TCRdb retains in-frame clones only, with some absent. The sample consists of about 49,000 clones, around 82% of them appearing once. Sequenced here: peripheral blood, sampled from a patient treated with photon-based radiotherapy. The sequence came from a man aged 45-65 years with gastric cancer. The V gene is TRBV4-1, the J gene TRBJ2-7; possibly TRBD2 for D (7 bases). CDR3 sequence (DNA): TGCGCCAGCAGCCAAGTAGGGGGGGACGAGCAGTACTTC. It yields the protein CASSQVGGDEQYF.